Below, 23 T cell receptor beta chains from the same sample are listed, as sequenced in a study of cytomegalovirus exposure and HLA in healthy donors. With 60 Vbeta and 13 Jbeta primers, the PCR was carried out. Assay used: immunoSEQ multiplex PCR; TCRdb lists only in-frame clones, some missing. The sample consists of under 95,000 clones, around 79% of them appearing once. Sequenced sample: PBMCs. Receptors originate from a woman aged 40 to 50 in good health and CMV-seropositive.

The chain has TRBV6-1 and TRBJ2-2; 10 bases agree with TRBD1. From germline, CDR1 is MNHNS and CDR2 SASEGT. The CDR3 extends over 15 amino acids. V shed 5 bases and J 4 bases; nucleotides not matched to a gene: 4. The CDR3 reads CASSRQGAGTGELFF. In nucleotides, the CDR3 is TGTGCCAGCAGTCGACAGGGGGCGGGCACCGGGGAGCTGTTTTTT.

This clone was picked up one time. The chain carries TRBV19 and TRBJ2-1; 8 bases agree with TRBD2. After removal of 5 bases from V and 0 bases from J, the junction contained 3 bases not matched to a gene. Germline CDR1 is LNHDA and CDR2 is SQIVND (reference sequence). This CDR3 is 15 amino acids long. The CDR3 DNA reads as TGTGCCAGTAGTTTAGCGGGAAGCTCCTACAATGAGCAGTTCTTC. This sequence encodes CASSLAGSSYNEQFF.

This clone turned up a few times. This chain links TRBV29-1 with TRBJ1-2; D might be TRBD1 (6 bases). Germline lookup yields CDR1 SQVTM and CDR2 ANQGSEA. The V end was cut by 3 bases, the J end by 9 bases, with 20 bases between. The CDR3 length is 14 residues. CDR3 sequence reads: CSVENREVSYSYTF. The CDR3, as DNA: TGCAGCGTTGAGAACAGGGAAGTATCTTACAGCTACACCTTC.

J is TRBJ1-2 and V is TRBV4-3, with 7 bases fitting TRBD1. The CDR3 contains 15 residues. The germline gives CDR1 LGHNA, CDR2 YSLEER. V was pared by 0 bases and J by 5 bases, with 6 bases of the junction left unmatched. The CDR3 loop reads CASSQESGQTYGYTF. CDR3 sequence (DNA): TGCGCCAGCAGCCAAGAATCGGGACAGACTTATGGCTACACCTTC.

The chain joins TRBV2 to TRBJ2-2, with D maybe TRBD1 (5 bases). CDR1 is SNHLY and CDR2 is FYNNEI in the germline V gene. V was shortened by 5 bases and J by 7 bases, with 17 bases between the two germline ends. The CDR3 spans 15 residues. The CDR3 sequence: CASSSPGIVSGELFF. The CDR3 coding sequence is TGTGCCAGCAGTTCCCCAGGGATCGTGAGCGGGGAGCTGTTTTTT.

This clone was detected only a few times. This rearrangement joins TRBV4-1 to TRBJ2-1; 10 bases are a match to TRBD2. There are 16 residues in the CDR3. The germline V gene has CDR1 MGHRA and CDR2 YSYEKL. Trimming at V came to 0 bases and at J to 8 bases, leaving 7 bases not matched to a gene. The CDR3 coding sequence is TGCGCCAGCAGCCAAGATCGGGCTAGCGGGGGCTATGAGCAGTTCTTC. Its translation is CASSQDRASGGYEQFF.

The chain combines TRBV7-9 with TRBJ1-3; 8 bases line up with TRBD1. V lost 1 base and J lost 3; bases outside the gene matches: 5. Looked up from germline, CDR1 is SEHNR and CDR2 is FQNEAQ (reference sequence). CDR3 size: 16 residues. The CDR3 sequence: CASSLGSGGYGNTIYF. Here the CDR3 DNA reads TGTGCCAGCAGCTTAGGTTCAGGGGGCTATGGAAACACCATATATTTT.

Only a few counts were recorded for this clone. The chain couples TRBV10-2 to TRBJ1-3; TRBD1 aligns across 7 bases. Trimming cost V 5 bases and J 2 bases; bases outside gene matches: 6. The CDR3 extends over 15 amino acids. The germline V gene encodes CDR1 WSHSY and CDR2 SAAADI. The CDR3 nucleotides are TGCGCCAGCAGTCCAGGGGGAATTCCTGGAAACACCATATATTTT. Amino acid sequence: CASSPGGIPGNTIYF.

The chain employs TRBV7-2 and TRBJ2-1; 8 bases line up with TRBD1. Germline values: CDR1 SGHTA, CDR2 FQGNSA. CDR3 length equals 13 residues. With 5 bases clipped from V and 7 bases from J, the junction kept 4 bases outside the gene matches. As DNA, the CDR3 is TGTGCCAGCAGCATGAACAGGGGGAATGAGCAGTTCTTC. It encodes CASSMNRGNEQFF.

The chain joins TRBV6-5 to TRBJ1-5; TRBD1 matches at 8 bases. J was trimmed by 3 bases and V by 3 bases; bases with no gene match: 7. Germline CDR1 MNHEY, CDR2 SVGAGI. The CDR3 is 16 residues long. For the CDR3, the DNA is TGTGCCAGCAGTTATACGAGGGGACAGGACAATCAGCCCCAGCATTTT. Translating it yields CASSYTRGQDNQPQHF.

The rearrangement links TRBV30 to TRBJ1-2; 8 bases are shared with TRBD1. Trimming cost V 3 bases and J 6 bases; bases outside gene matches: 6. The CDR3 loop spans 13 amino acids. Germline V gene sequence: CDR1 GTSNPN, CDR2 SVGIG (reference sequence). CDR3 sequence: CAWRTGAWDGYTF. The CDR3 DNA follows: TGTGCCTGGAGGACAGGGGCATGGGATGGCTACACCTTC.

V is TRBV2 and J is TRBJ2-7, with TRBD2 identical over 7 bases. Per germline, CDR1 SNHLY and CDR2 FYNNEI. J lost 0 bases, V lost 6 bases, and 8 bases had no gene match. This CDR3 is 15 amino acids long. CDR3 DNA sequence: TGTGCCAGCAGCAATCCGGGAGGACCCTCCTACGAGCAGTACTTC. It translates to CASSNPGGPSYEQYF.

The chain carries TRBV5-1 and TRBJ1-1; possibly TRBD1 for D (5 bases). Between the trimmed V and J ends, which lost 1 base and 5 bases, there was a span of 15 bases. Looked up from germline, CDR1 is SGHRS and CDR2 is YFSETQ. The length of the CDR3 is 15 residues. The CDR3 nucleotides read TGCGCCAGCAGCTTGATGCAGGGTAGGAGAACTGAAGCTTTCTTT. Amino acid sequence: CASSLMQGRRTEAFF.

The gene calls are TRBV6-6 and TRBJ2-3, with no clear D. The CDR3 covers 11 residues. V lost 7 bases, J lost 6 bases, and 8 bases lay in between. Germline V gives CDR1 MNHNY, CDR2 SVGAGI (reference sequence). The CDR3 nucleotides read TGTGCCAGCACGAGTAAGGATACGCAGTATTTT. Encoded protein: CASTSKDTQYF.

The chain has TRBV7-3 and TRBJ2-5; possibly TRBD1 for D (7 bases). The germline V and J ends were trimmed by 5 bases and 7 bases, with 20 bases remaining between them. Per the germline V gene, CDR1 is SGHTA and CDR2 is FQGTGA. The CDR3 is 15 residues long. The CDR3 sequence: CASSPSGQMGGTQYF. DNA for the CDR3: TGTGCCAGCAGCCCCTCGGGACAGATGGGAGGGACCCAGTACTTC.

This chain connects TRBV28 to TRBJ1-1, with a tentative D call TRBD1 (6 bases). The CDR3 runs 14 residues. Trimming removed 6 bases from V and 0 bases from J, with 11 bases in between. The V gene's germline CDR1 is MDHEN and CDR2 SYDVKM. The CDR3 loop is CASSFQGMNTEAFF. The CDR3 DNA reads TGTGCCAGCAGCTTCCAGGGGATGAACACTGAAGCTTTCTTT.

The V gene is TRBV29-1, the J gene TRBJ2-1; weak D call: TRBD1 (5 bases). V gave up 6 bases and J gave up 3 bases, with 15 bases separating them. Germline V lookup: CDR1 SQVTM, CDR2 ANQGSEA. The CDR3 is 14 amino acids. The CDR3 here is CSVASTALYNEQFF. In DNA form, the CDR3 reads TGCAGCGTAGCATCGACAGCCCTCTACAATGAGCAGTTCTTC.

This clone was counted a single time. The rearrangement links TRBV11-2 to TRBJ1-6, with 7 nucleotides matching TRBD1. The germline V gene has CDR1 SGHAT and CDR2 FQNNGV. The V gene end was trimmed by 0 bases and the J gene end by 10 bases; junction bases not matched to a gene: 9. This CDR3 spans 16 amino acids. The DNA of the CDR3 is TGTGCCAGCAGCTTAGATGCGACAGGGTCTCGGTCACCCCTCCACTTT. Its protein product is CASSLDATGSRSPLHF. Looking up the rest from reference TRBV11-2 and TRBJ1-6 gives the full variable domain: EAGVAQSPRYKIIEKRQSVAFWCNPISGHATLYWYQQILGQGPKLLIQFQNNGVVDDSQLPKDRFSAERLKGVDSTLKIQPAKLEDSAVYLCASSLDATGSRSPLHFGNGTRLTVT.

The chain carries TRBV2 and TRBJ2-1, with D unclear. This CDR3 has 14 residues. Germline CDR1 SNHLY, CDR2 FYNNEI. The V end was cut by 3 bases, the J end by 10 bases, with 16 bases between. The DNA for the CDR3 is TGTGCCAGCAGTGAGGGCCTCCCCTTGCCGGAGCAGTTCTTC. It specifies CASSEGLPLPEQFF.

The CDR3 here is CASSLQSLNEKLFF. The CDR3 DNA is TGCGCCAGCAGCTTACAGAGTTTAAATGAAAAACTGTTTTTT. This chain joins TRBV5-1 and TRBJ1-4; D is uncertain. This CDR3 comprises 14 residues. Trimming cost V 2 bases and J 5 bases, with 10 bases left between them. Germline V gene sequence: CDR1 SGHRS, CDR2 YFSETQ.

CDR3 nucleotide sequence: TGTGCCAGTAGTATCCGGACAGGTCCCTACGAGCAGTACTTC. Encoded protein: CASSIRTGPYEQYF. The rearrangement links TRBV19 to TRBJ2-7; 7 bases agree with TRBD1. Germline V gene lookup returns CDR1 LNHDA and CDR2 SQIVND (reference sequence). V lost 3 bases to trimming and J lost 2 bases; unmatched junction nucleotides: 4. This CDR3 is 14 amino acids long.

The rearrangement links TRBV6-5 to TRBJ1-6; 7 bases map to TRBD1. Germline lookup yields CDR1 MNHEY and CDR2 SVGAGI. The ends lost 2 bases at V and 9 bases at J; junction bases unmatched: 4. This CDR3 spans 14 amino acids. The CDR3 DNA sequence: TGTGCCAGCAGTTACAGGGGGCTGGGTTCACCCCTCCACTTT. Protein product: CASSYRGLGSPLHF.

The chain links TRBV6-1 to TRBJ2-5; 7 nucleotides agree with TRBD2. The assigned J gene may be wrong: the sequence end matches TRBJ2-7 better. There are 16 residues in the CDR3. Germline CDR1 and CDR2: MNHNS and SASEGT. The CDR3 reads CASSESGGMGSYEQYF. The CDR3 DNA is TGTGCCAGCAGTGAATCGGGGGGAATGGGCTCCTACGAGCAGTACTTC.